These 6 T cell receptor beta chains originate from one sample sequenced in a study of cytomegalovirus exposure and HLA in healthy donors. 13 Jbeta primers and 60 Vbeta primers were used for the PCR. Sequencing used immunoSEQ multiplex PCR; TCRdb keeps in-frame clones, though not all of them. The sample shows around 130,000 clones, over 75% of them seen only once. The sample was PBMCs. The receptors stem from a woman younger than 30 in good health and CMV-seronegative.

This clone was counted only a few times. J is TRBJ1-1 and V is TRBV19; 8 nucleotides align to TRBD1. Germline V gives CDR1 LNHDA, CDR2 SQIVND (reference sequence). The CDR3 is 12 amino acids. J lost 11 bases, V lost 8 bases, and 10 bases had no gene match. CDR3 DNA: TGTGCCAGTCGGACAGGGCTGGAGAGCGCTTTCTTT. Its protein is CASRTGLESAFF.

The chain combines TRBV15 with TRBJ2-3; 11 positions match TRBD2. With 7 bases clipped from V and 6 bases from J, the junction kept 9 bases outside the gene matches. The germline V gene has CDR1 LNHNV and CDR2 YYDKDF (reference sequence). The CDR3 runs to 15 residues. CDR3 in DNA: TGTGCCACCAACGTAGCGGGGGGGCCTACGGATACGCAGTATTTT. Amino acids: CATNVAGGPTDTQYF.

V and J are TRBV5-6 and TRBJ2-1, with 7 bases identical to TRBD2. CDR1 and CDR2 from the germline V gene are SGHDT and YYEEEE. The length of the CDR3 is 15 residues. V gave up 4 bases and J gave up 4 bases; unmatched junction bases: 8. This CDR3 is CASSLVGAGYNEQFF. For the CDR3, the DNA is TGTGCCAGCAGCCTCGTTGGAGCGGGGTACAATGAGCAGTTCTTC.

The chain is built from TRBV19 and TRBJ2-7; 9 nucleotides line up with TRBD1. The length of the CDR3 is 13 residues. J gave up 3 bases and V 7 bases, and 4 bases lay outside the gene matches. CDR1 and CDR2 from the germline V gene are LNHDA and SQIVND (reference sequence). The CDR3 coding sequence is TGTGCCAGTACCCCGACAGGGGGCTACGAGCAGTACTTC. As protein: CASTPTGGYEQYF.

The chain uses TRBV6-1 and TRBJ1-3; D perhaps matches TRBD1 (5 bases). CDR1 is MNHNS and CDR2 is SASEGT in the germline V gene. The CDR3 contains 15 residues. Between the trimmed V and J ends, which lost 3 bases and 2 bases, there was a span of 11 bases. CDR3 loop: CASSDGRATGNTIYF. In nucleotides, the CDR3 is TGTGCCAGCAGTGATGGCAGGGCAACTGGAAACACCATATATTTT.

V and J are TRBV11-3 and TRBJ1-1; D gene uncertain. The CDR3 consists of 13 residues. In germline, CDR1 is SGHNT, CDR2 YENEEA. Trimming shortened V by 4 bases and J by 5 bases, and 11 bases separated the two germline ends. The CDR3 is CASSYEKETEAFF. The CDR3 DNA reads as TGTGCCAGCAGCTACGAGAAAGAGACTGAAGCTTTCTTT. Variable domain in full (rest from reference TRBV11-3 and TRBJ1-1): EAGVVQSPRYKIIEKKQPVAFWCNPISGHNTLYWYLQNLGQGPELLIRYENEEAVDDSQLPKDRFSAERLKGVDSTLKIQPAELGDSAVYLCASSYEKETEAFFGQGTRLTVV.